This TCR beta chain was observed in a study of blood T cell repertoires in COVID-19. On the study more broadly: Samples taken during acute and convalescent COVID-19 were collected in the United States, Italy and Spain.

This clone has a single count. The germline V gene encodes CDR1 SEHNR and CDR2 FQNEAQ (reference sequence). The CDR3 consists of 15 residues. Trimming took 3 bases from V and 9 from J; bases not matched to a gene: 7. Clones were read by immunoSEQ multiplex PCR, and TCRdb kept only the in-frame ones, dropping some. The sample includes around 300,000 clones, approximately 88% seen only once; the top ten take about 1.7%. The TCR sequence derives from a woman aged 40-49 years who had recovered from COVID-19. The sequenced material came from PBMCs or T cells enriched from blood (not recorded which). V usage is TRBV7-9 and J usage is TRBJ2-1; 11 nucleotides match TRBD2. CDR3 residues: CASSFRSGRATEQFF. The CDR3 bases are TGTGCCAGCAGCTTCCGTAGCGGGAGGGCCACTGAGCAGTTCTTC.